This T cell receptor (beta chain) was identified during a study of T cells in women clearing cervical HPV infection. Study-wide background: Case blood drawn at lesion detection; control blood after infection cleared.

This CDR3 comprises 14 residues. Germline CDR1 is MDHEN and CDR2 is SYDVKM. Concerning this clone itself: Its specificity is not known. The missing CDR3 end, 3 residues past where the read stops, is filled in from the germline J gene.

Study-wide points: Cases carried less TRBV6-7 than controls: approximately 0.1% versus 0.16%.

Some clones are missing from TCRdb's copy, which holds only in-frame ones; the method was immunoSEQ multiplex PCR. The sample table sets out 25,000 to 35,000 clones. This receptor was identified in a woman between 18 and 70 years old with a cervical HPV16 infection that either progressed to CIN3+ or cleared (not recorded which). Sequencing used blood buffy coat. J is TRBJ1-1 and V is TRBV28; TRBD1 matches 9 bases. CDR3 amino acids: CASSRPGTGFQAFF. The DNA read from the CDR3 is TGTGCCAGCAGTCGTCCCGGGACAGGGTTTCAG.